The TCR beta chain under discussion was sequenced for a study of spatial heterogeneity in lung cancer. The study tagged each TCR cDNA molecule with a unique molecular identifier. Each CDR3 protein is one row after TCRdb ran MiXCR on the 5' RACE reads. The sample yields about 53,000 distinct CDR3 sequences, under 7.5% seen once. This clonotype was seen at least ten times. The sample's time point: sample taken at primary tumor resection. Sequencing was performed on whole RNA extracted from tumor and nontumor lung tissue, or from frozen PBMC, and the material was left unsorted. There were 72 donors, all of them untreated patients with early-stage non-small cell lung cancer. The CDR3 covers 14 residues. Germline CDR1 and CDR2: MNHEY and SVGEGT. Between the trimmed V and J ends, which lost 6 bases and 3 bases, there was a span of 12 bases.

The genes are TRBV6-2 or TRBV6-3 and TRBJ1-5, with D tentatively TRBD1 (5 bases). The specimen was PBMCs, collected at surgery. The sequence derives from a female donor with early-stage non-small cell lung cancer. This CDR3 reads CASSLGLDNQPQHF. The CDR3 DNA follows: TGTGCCAGCAGCCTGGGACTAGACAATCAGCCCCAGCATTTT.